The sequence of this TCR beta chain was determined in a study of shared clonotypes between healthy human individuals. The study's findings and limits: A small donor pool kept down the genetic and exposure-history diversity that was represented.

Clones were read by immunoSEQ multiplex PCR, and TCRdb kept only the in-frame ones, dropping some. Of millions of clones in the sample, 90% to 95% were seen once. On this clone itself: Its antigen is as yet unknown.

The CDR3 contains 17 residues. Trimming removed 2 bases from V and 2 bases from J; junction bases left unmatched: 10. In germline, CDR1 is SGHVS, CDR2 FQNEAQ. The clonotype comes from a man aged 18-30 years in good health. The J gene is TRBJ2-5, the V gene TRBV7-8; 8 nucleotides agree with TRBD2. Specimen: naive CD4+ T cells sorted from blood. As for subset: CD45RA+ positively selected. CDR3 loop: CASSLLGSGKSQETQYF. The CDR3 DNA sequence: TGTGCCAGCAGCTTACTAGGTAGCGGGAAGTCTCAAGAGACCCAGTACTTC. Full variable domain (outside the CDR3, taken from reference TRBV7-8 and TRBJ2-5): GAGVSQSPRYKVAKRGQDVALRCDPISGHVSLFWYQQALGQGPEFLTYFQNEAQLDKSGLPSDRFFAERPEGSVSTLKIQRTQQEDSAVYLCASSLLGSGKSQETQYFGPGTRLLVL.